Below, one TCR beta chain is given with its context. Its antigen is not known. Extractions gave at least 6 micrograms of total RNA per sample. PCR was performed a second time for about 7 to 12 cycles using a sample-barcoded 5' primer and a J-beta primer mix. One entry per CDR3 protein, called by TCRdb with MiXCR from the 5' RACE reads. Of roughly 800,000 distinct CDR3 sequences listed, 58% are singletons. The CDR3 loop spans 15 amino acids. In germline, CDR1 is MNHEY, CDR2 SVGAGI. V shed 8 bases and J 7 bases; nucleotides not matched to a gene: 14. The data originate from a study of blood T cells in healthy people across ages. Notes on the study in general: Among T cells, TCR beta diversity per million cells dropped roughly linearly as age rose. There was no known CMV status for donors, so expanded clonotype changes were possibly confounded.

This receptor was identified in a man under 40 in good health. The rearrangement joins TRBV6-5 to TRBJ2-3; 8 positions agree with TRBD1. Sequencing used blood. As DNA, the CDR3 is TGTGCCAGCCACCGACAGGGGCCGGGGAAAAATACGCAGTATTTT. This codes for CASHRQGPGKNTQYF.